The following is a T cell receptor (beta chain) sequence with its context. Antigen: not known. This sample was taken from a study of T cell responses to AZD1222 COVID-19 vaccine. Points from the study as a whole: Unmutated variant regions are reportedly the target of nearly half of TCRs that are spike-specific. After two AZD1222 doses, spike-specific TCR breadth and depth rose versus day 0.

The V end lost 3 bases, the J end lost 6 bases, and 16 bases lay between the germline ends. The CDR3 runs 15 residues. Germline CDR1 is KGHSH and CDR2 is LQKENI. TCRdb's table, derived via immunoSEQ multiplex PCR, lists solely in-frame clones and lacks some. The sample shows 80,000 to 100,000 clones, nearly 90% of them seen only once. The specimen was peripheral blood, collected on day 0 of AZD1222 vaccination. The origin of this receptor is an adult in good health. This chain connects TRBV18 to TRBJ2-3; D could derive from TRBD1 or TRBD2 (5 bases each). The CDR3 sequence is CASSPIVGDPDTQYF. The DNA of the CDR3 is TGTGCCAGCTCACCCATTGTGGGGGATCCGGATACGCAGTATTTT.